Following are 13 T cell receptor beta chains from one sample sequenced in a study of blood T cell repertoires in COVID-19. The table came from immunoSEQ multiplex PCR; TCRdb's copy has only in-frame clones and leaves some out. The sample holds about 150,000 clones, 85% seen once. The sequencing sample was made of PBMCs or T cells enriched from blood (not recorded which). These receptors were collected from a woman in her forties who had recovered from COVID-19.

The chain uses TRBV6-5 and TRBJ2-7; 7 nucleotides line up with TRBD1. The V segment lost 11 bases and the J segment 4 bases; nucleotides outside the gene matches: 5. The length of the CDR3 is 11 residues. Germline CDR1 and CDR2: MNHEY and SVGAGI. The CDR3 sequence is CADRETYEQYF. The CDR3 DNA reads TGTGCCGACAGGGAAACGTACGAGCAGTACTTC.

The chain joins TRBV10-3 to TRBJ1-4; 7 bases align to TRBD1. V lost 0 bases, J lost 5 bases, and 3 bases stayed unmatched. The CDR3 extends over 15 amino acids. The germline gives CDR1 ENHRY, CDR2 SYGVKD. The CDR3 region is CAISESVTGNEKLFF. The CDR3 DNA follows: TGTGCCATCAGTGAGTCGGTGACAGGGAATGAAAAACTGTTTTTT.

This chain links TRBV13 with TRBJ1-1; D call uncertain. This CDR3 spans 12 amino acids. CDR1 and CDR2 from the germline V gene are PRHDT and FYEKMQ (reference sequence). Trimming shortened V by 5 bases and J by 4 bases, and 8 bases separated the two germline ends. CDR3 sequence: CASSTGSTEAFF. The CDR3 DNA is TGTGCCAGCAGCACCGGGTCCACTGAAGCTTTCTTT.

V and J are TRBV9 and TRBJ1-3; D is possibly TRBD1 (5 bases). V was trimmed by 4 bases and J by 3 bases, leaving 11 bases between them. The V gene's germline CDR1 is SGDLS and CDR2 YYNGEE. The CDR3 loop spans 14 amino acids. CDR3 nucleotides: TGTGCCAGCAGCCGGGCAGGGCTTGGAAACACCATATATTTT. The encoded protein is CASSRAGLGNTIYF.

The DNA for the CDR3 is TGTGCCAGCACCTCGGGTCAGAAACCCTACGAGCAGTACTTC. Amino acids: CASTSGQKPYEQYF. V is TRBV7-9 and J is TRBJ2-7, with D unresolved. CDR1 is SEHNR, CDR2 FQNEAQ, per germline (reference sequence). V was shortened by 7 bases and J by 2 bases, with 15 bases between the two germline ends. This CDR3 spans 14 amino acids.

The CDR3 loop reads CASSQDQGLGEKLFF. The CDR3 nucleotides are TGCGCCAGCAGCCAAGATCAGGGATTAGGTGAAAAACTGTTTTTT. This rearrangement joins TRBV4-1 to TRBJ1-4; a weak D match, TRBD1 (5 bases). The CDR3 loop spans 15 amino acids. The ends were cut back, 0 bases at V and 7 bases at J, with 12 bases in the middle. The germline V gene has CDR1 MGHRA and CDR2 YSYEKL.

The gene calls are TRBV19 and TRBJ2-1; 13 nucleotides agree with TRBD2. V gave up 3 bases and J gave up 9 bases; unmatched junction bases: 11. This CDR3 region has 17 residues. Per germline, CDR1 LNHDA and CDR2 SQIVND (reference sequence). The CDR3 loop is CASSIFGLAGVGGEQFF. As DNA, the CDR3 is TGTGCCAGTAGTATTTTTGGACTAGCGGGAGTCGGAGGTGAGCAGTTCTTC.

This clone was counted only a few times. V gene TRBV5-6 combines with J gene TRBJ2-5; TRBD1 aligns across 10 bases. This CDR3 is built from 17 residues. In germline, CDR1 is SGHDT, CDR2 YYEEEE. J was trimmed by 3 bases and V by 0 bases; bases with no gene match: 8. The DNA for the CDR3 is TGTGCCAGCAGCTTGGCTCAAGGAGGACAGGGGGAAGAGACCCAGTACTTC. This gives the protein CASSLAQGGQGEETQYF. The entire variable domain, with the rest obtained from reference TRBV5-6 and TRBJ2-5, is as follows: DAGVTQSPTHLIKTRGQQVTLRCSPKSGHDTVSWYQQALGQGPQFIFQYYEEEERQRGNFPDRFSGHQFPNYSSELNVNALLLGDSALYLCASSLAQGGQGEETQYFGPGTRLLVL.

The CDR3 nucleotides are TGTGCCAGCAGGGCCCGGACAGGGGGAAACTATGGCTACACCTTC. Amino acids: CASRARTGGNYGYTF. The chain employs TRBV6-5 and TRBJ1-2, with TRBD1 matching 10 bases. CDR3 length: 15 amino acids. Germline CDR1 and CDR2: MNHEY and SVGAGI. The ends lost 6 bases at V and 2 bases at J; junction bases unmatched: 6.

This rearrangement joins TRBV19 to TRBJ1-1; D may be TRBD1 (5 bases). The germline V gene has CDR1 LNHDA and CDR2 SQIVND (reference sequence). There are 13 residues in the CDR3. V lost 5 bases, J lost 1 base, and 8 bases lay in between. The CDR3 protein is CASSPQGNTEAFF. As DNA, the CDR3 is TGTGCCAGTAGTCCGCAGGGGAACACTGAAGCTTTCTTT.

Of note for this clone: Sequence at one end of the junction differs from germline and may be a read error. This chain connects TRBV7-7 to TRBJ2-5; 7 bases agree with TRBD1. The CDR3 is 14 residues long. Germline CDR1 and CDR2: SSHAT and FNYEAQ (reference sequence). The CDR3, as DNA: TGTGCTAGCAGCCTAGGGACAGCCCAAGAGACCCAGTACTTC. It is translated as CASSLGTAQETQYF.

This clone was recorded once. The chain combines TRBV14 with TRBJ1-2; 10 nucleotides align to TRBD1. J was trimmed by 5 bases and V by 3 bases; bases with no gene match: 3. The V gene's germline CDR1 is SGHDN and CDR2 FVKESK. This CDR3 is built from 14 residues. DNA for the CDR3: TGTGCCAGCAGCCACTGGGACAGGGGTTATGGCTACACCTTC. This sequence encodes CASSHWDRGYGYTF.

This clone was recorded only once. The chain uses TRBV4-1 and TRBJ1-3; the match to TRBD1 covers 9 bases. The V gene end was trimmed by 2 bases and the J gene end by 1 base; junction bases not matched to a gene: 6. The CDR3 totals 17 residues. From germline, CDR1 is MGHRA and CDR2 YSYEKL. The CDR3 spells CASSQTRDRVSGNTIYF. The CDR3 DNA sequence: TGCGCCAGCAGCCAAACCCGGGACAGGGTATCTGGAAACACCATATATTTT.